The 15 T cell receptor beta chains below were found in one sample sequenced in a study of response to subunit inactivated influenza vaccine. TCRdb reprocessed the RT-PCR reads with MiXCR, giving one entry per CDR3 protein. In the table there are some 550,000 distinct CDR3 sequences, around a quarter of which are singletons. The data were also submitted as part of a second study, on T cells expressing NK-cell markers. From that study: cDNA encoding TCR beta was synthesized via 5'RACE template switching incorporating UMIs.

Sequencing used CD4+ T cells sorted from PBMCs, obtained 11 to 12 days after vaccination. The receptor source for this set is a middle-aged man who received an inactivated influenza vaccine.

This clonotype was picked up a small number of times. This chain uses TRBV7-2 with TRBJ1-2; D perhaps matches TRBD1 (5 bases). V was clipped by 1 base and J by 8 bases, with 20 bases between them. The CDR3 loop spans 16 amino acids. Germline V gives CDR1 SGHTA, CDR2 FQGNSA. The CDR3 reads CASSLGLEGSSRGYTF. CDR3 nucleotide sequence: TGTGCCAGCAGCTTAGGGCTGGAGGGGTCTTCAAGAGGCTACACCTTC.

This clonotype was counted only a few times. The rearrangement uses TRBV20-1 and TRBJ2-2; D remains ambiguous. V shed 3 bases and J shed 3 bases, with 11 bases lying between them. The CDR3 extends over 14 amino acids. CDR1 and CDR2 (germline): DFQATT, SNEGSKA (reference sequence). The CDR3 protein is CSARVLRYTGELFF. The CDR3 region has the DNA TGCAGTGCTAGGGTCCTTAGATACACCGGGGAGCTGTTTTTT.

The chain combines TRBV7-8 with TRBJ1-5; no clear D gene. V was shortened by 5 bases and J by 5 bases, with 13 bases between the two germline ends. Germline V lookup: CDR1 SGHVS, CDR2 FQNEAQ. The CDR3 has 14 residues. The CDR3 DNA sequence: TGTGCCAGCAGCCCAGGAGATGCAGATCAGCCCCAGCATTTT. Residues: CASSPGDADQPQHF. Complete variable domain (other parts from reference TRBV7-8 and TRBJ1-5): GAGVSQSPRYKVAKRGQDVALRCDPISGHVSLFWYQQALGQGPEFLTYFQNEAQLDKSGLPSDRFFAERPEGSVSTLKIQRTQQEDSAVYLCASSPGDADQPQHFGDGTRLSIL.

This clonotype showed up just a few times. The chain couples TRBV20-1 to TRBJ2-3; TRBD2 agrees at 8 bases. CDR1 is DFQATT and CDR2 is SNEGSKA in the germline V gene (reference sequence). The trim removed 0 bases at V and 1 base at J, leaving 3 bases unmatched. This CDR3 is 15 amino acids long. Here the CDR3 reads CSARDSGRGTDTQYF. DNA of the CDR3: TGCAGTGCTAGAGATTCCGGGAGGGGCACAGATACGCAGTATTTT.

This clonotype was counted a few times. CDR3 bases: TGTGCCATCAGTCGACAGGGAAAGGGGAACACTGAAGCTTTCTTT. Amino acid sequence: CAISRQGKGNTEAFF. The rearrangement uses TRBV10-3 and TRBJ1-1, with TRBD1 matching 7 bases. The CDR3 is 15 amino acids. The V and J ends lost 5 bases and 1 base, in that order; junction bases with no gene match: 7. The V gene's germline CDR1 is ENHRY and CDR2 SYGVKD.

V gene TRBV12-3 or TRBV12-4 combines with J gene TRBJ2-3; D is unclear. V dropped 3 bases and J dropped 4 bases, with 11 bases sitting between them. The CDR3 contains 14 residues. The CDR3 region has the DNA TGTGCCAGCAGTTTTCCTTTGACCCCAGATACGCAGTATTTT. It specifies CASSFPLTPDTQYF.

This chain links TRBV7-2 with TRBJ2-5; D is perhaps TRBD2 (6 bases). In germline, CDR1 is SGHTA, CDR2 FQGNSA. Trimming stripped 6 bases from V and 7 bases from J, with 15 bases between. The CDR3 is 13 residues long. CDR3 DNA sequence: TGTGCCAGCAGGTCCGCGGGGTATGGGACCCAGTACTTC. Translation: CASRSAGYGTQYF.

The V gene is TRBV12-3 or TRBV12-4, the J gene TRBJ1-1; D remains unclear. Trimming cost V 0 bases and J 5 bases, with 10 bases left between them. The CDR3 runs 14 residues. DNA of the CDR3: TGTGCCAGCAGTTTAGCCCAAGGCTGGACTGAAGCTTTCTTT. Translation gives CASSLAQGWTEAFF.

This clonotype showed up many times. The junction shows a germline mismatch at one end, possibly a read error. This chain uses TRBV24-1 with TRBJ1-1, with D perhaps matching TRBD1 (5 bases). The germline V gene has CDR1 KGHDR and CDR2 SFDVKD. The CDR3 extends over 12 amino acids. The CDR3 protein is CATKGLNTEAFF. The CDR3 DNA reads as TGTGCAACCAAGGGGCTGAACACTGAAGCTTTCTTT.

V gene TRBV12-3 or TRBV12-4 combines with J gene TRBJ1-1, with unresolved D. This CDR3 contains 14 residues. V shed 3 bases and J shed 1 base, with 9 bases lying between them. The DNA for the CDR3 is TGTGCCAGCAGTTTTAGGCGGAGGAACACTGAAGCTTTCTTT. Translated, it gives CASSFRRRNTEAFF.

To note about this clonotype: At one end the junction does not follow the germline gene, possibly because of a read error. This sequence joins TRBV3-1 and TRBJ1-2, with D unresolved. The CDR3 extends over 12 amino acids. Germline V CDR1 and CDR2: LGHDT, YNNKEL (reference sequence). The DNA of the CDR3 is TGTGCCAGCAGCCCGTCCTCAGACGTATACCACTTC. It translates to CASSPSSDVYHF.

The V and J genes are TRBV15 and TRBJ1-5; the D gene is possibly TRBD1 (5 bases). CDR1 is LNHNV, CDR2 YYDKDF, per germline (reference sequence). V was cut by 3 bases and J by 3 bases, with 9 bases left in between. The CDR3 consists of 14 residues. DNA for the CDR3: TGTGCCACCAGCAGGGGGGAAGTCAATCAGCCCCAGCATTTT. Protein product: CATSRGEVNQPQHF.

This chain joins TRBV18 and TRBJ2-5; either TRBD1 or TRBD2 may fit D (6 bases each). Trimming removed 0 bases from V and 4 bases from J, with 18 bases in between. Germline loops: CDR1 KGHSH, CDR2 LQKENI. CDR3 length equals 17 residues. DNA for the CDR3: TGTGCCAGCTCACCACCAATGAGGTGGAAGGGGGGAGAGACCCAGTACTTC. Amino acids: CASSPPMRWKGGETQYF.

Of note for this clonotype: The conserved phenylalanine or tryptophan normally closing the CDR3 is absent here, so this likely arose from a read error. The chain carries TRBV5-4 and TRBJ2-2; 10 bases align to TRBD2. Germline-derived CDR1 and CDR2 are SGHNT and YYREEE (reference sequence). Trimming at V came to 4 bases and at J to 4 bases, leaving 10 bases not matched to a gene. The CDR3 has 17 amino acids. The CDR3 nucleotides read TGTGCCAGCAGCAAATATTTAGCGGGGGGAAGCACCGGGGAGCTGTTTTCT. Protein: CASSKYLAGGSTGELFS.

This clonotype was counted many times. The genes are TRBV27 and TRBJ2-7; D is ambiguous. V lost 5 bases, J lost 2 bases, and 19 bases lay in between. CDR3 size: 16 residues. The germline V gene encodes CDR1 MNHEY and CDR2 SMNVEV (reference sequence). CDR3 DNA: TGTGCCAGCAGTCGGATCAGAGGAGATTGGGCCTACGAGCAGTACTTC. Protein sequence: CASSRIRGDWAYEQYF.